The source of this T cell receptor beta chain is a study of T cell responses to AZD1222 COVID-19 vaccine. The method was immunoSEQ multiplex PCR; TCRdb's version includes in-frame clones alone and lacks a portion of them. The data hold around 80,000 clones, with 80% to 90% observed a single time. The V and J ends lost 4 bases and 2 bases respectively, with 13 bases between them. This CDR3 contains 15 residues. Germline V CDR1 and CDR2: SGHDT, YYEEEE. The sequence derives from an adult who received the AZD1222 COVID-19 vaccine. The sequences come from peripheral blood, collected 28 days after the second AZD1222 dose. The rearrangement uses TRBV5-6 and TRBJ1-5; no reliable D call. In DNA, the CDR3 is TGTGCCAGCAGCAAGGACGCTGGCGGCAATCAGCCCCAGCATTTT. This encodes CASSKDAGGNQPQHF.